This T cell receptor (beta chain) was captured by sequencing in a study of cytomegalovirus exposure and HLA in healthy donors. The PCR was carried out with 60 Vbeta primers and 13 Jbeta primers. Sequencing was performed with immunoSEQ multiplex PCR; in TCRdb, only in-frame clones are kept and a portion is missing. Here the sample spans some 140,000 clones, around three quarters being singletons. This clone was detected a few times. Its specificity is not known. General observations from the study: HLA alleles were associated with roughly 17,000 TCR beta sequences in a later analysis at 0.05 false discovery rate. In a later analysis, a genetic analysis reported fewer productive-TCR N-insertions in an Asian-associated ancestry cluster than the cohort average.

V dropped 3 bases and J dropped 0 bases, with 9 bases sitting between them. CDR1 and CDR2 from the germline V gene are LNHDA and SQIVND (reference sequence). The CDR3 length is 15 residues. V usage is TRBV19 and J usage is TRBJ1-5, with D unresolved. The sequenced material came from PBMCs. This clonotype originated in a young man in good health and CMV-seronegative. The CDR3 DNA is TGTGCCAGTAGTATTACAGCAGATAGCAATCAGCCCCAGCATTTT. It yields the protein CASSITADSNQPQHF.